This T cell receptor beta chain derives from a study of OX40 agonist ivuxolimab in advanced cancers. Sequencing was performed with immunoSEQ multiplex PCR; in TCRdb, only in-frame clones are kept and a portion is missing. The sample records roughly 90,000 clones, about 90% being singletons. The germline V gene has CDR1 LNHDA and CDR2 SQIVND (reference sequence). This CDR3 comprises 17 residues. V trimming: 2 bases; J trimming: 3 bases; junction bases outside the gene matches: 7. The receptor was derived from an adult with an advanced solid tumor such as melanoma, head and neck, liver or kidney cancer. The V call is TRBV19, the J call TRBJ2-1, with 10 positions matching TRBD1. The specimen was CD4+ or CD8+ T cells sorted from blood, collected in a trial of the OX40 agonist ivuxolimab. The CDR3 spells CASSISRQGANYNEQFF. In DNA, the CDR3 is TGTGCCAGTAGTATAAGTAGACAGGGGGCCAACTACAATGAGCAGTTCTTC.